The rows below give T cell receptor beta chains drawn from one sample of a study of PD-1 blockade in classical Hodgkin lymphoma. Data came from immunoSEQ multiplex PCR; TCRdb stores just in-frame clones and leaves some out. The sample lists 50,000 or so clones, roughly 66% occurring once. The sample here was peripheral blood mononuclear cells (PBMCs), taken before the second cycle of nivolumab. These receptors came from a human donor with classical Hodgkin lymphoma. Each CDR3 is given with its conserved first and last residue. D genes are given only for firm matches.

v_gene: TRBV9
j_gene: TRBJ2-3
d_gene: -
CDR3aa: CASSVRSVSTDTQYF

v_gene: TRBV11-2
j_gene: TRBJ2-1
d_gene: -
CDR3aa: CASSLVRSSGHEQFF

v_gene: TRBV27
j_gene: TRBJ2-3
d_gene: -
CDR3aa: CASKPGATTDTQYF

v_gene: TRBV29-1
j_gene: TRBJ1-2
d_gene: -
CDR3aa: CSVENLGTDGGYTF

v_gene: TRBV19
j_gene: TRBJ1-5
d_gene: -
CDR3aa: CASSRIEGSTNQPQHF

v_gene: TRBV30
j_gene: TRBJ2-2
d_gene: -
CDR3aa: CAWRDSRWAGELFF

v_gene: TRBV10-1
j_gene: TRBJ2-7
d_gene: -
CDR3aa: CASSEFEGSYEQYF

v_gene: TRBV18
j_gene: TRBJ1-5
d_gene: TRBD1
CDR3aa: CASSAGTVLGNQPQHF

v_gene: TRBV7-3
j_gene: TRBJ1-1
d_gene: -
CDR3aa: CASSLDPRPTEAFF

v_gene: TRBV5-1
j_gene: TRBJ2-3
d_gene: -
CDR3aa: CASSLVILAPSTDTQYF

v_gene: TRBV14
j_gene: TRBJ1-1
d_gene: -
CDR3aa: CASSSLAMRAFF

v_gene: TRBV6-5
j_gene: TRBJ1-1
d_gene: -
CDR3aa: CASSRGNTEAFF

v_gene: TRBV10-3
j_gene: TRBJ2-3
d_gene: TRBD1
CDR3aa: CATQPSNRGPQDTQYF

v_gene: TRBV12-5
j_gene: TRBJ2-1
d_gene: -
CDR3aa: CASGSQANSYNEQFF

v_gene: TRBV5-1
j_gene: TRBJ2-5
d_gene: TRBD1
CDR3aa: CASSLEGRGPGETQYF

v_gene: TRBV7-3
j_gene: TRBJ2-1
d_gene: -
CDR3aa: CASSLNGNEQFF

v_gene: TRBV6-5
j_gene: TRBJ2-2
d_gene: -
CDR3aa: CASRPGLFGELFF